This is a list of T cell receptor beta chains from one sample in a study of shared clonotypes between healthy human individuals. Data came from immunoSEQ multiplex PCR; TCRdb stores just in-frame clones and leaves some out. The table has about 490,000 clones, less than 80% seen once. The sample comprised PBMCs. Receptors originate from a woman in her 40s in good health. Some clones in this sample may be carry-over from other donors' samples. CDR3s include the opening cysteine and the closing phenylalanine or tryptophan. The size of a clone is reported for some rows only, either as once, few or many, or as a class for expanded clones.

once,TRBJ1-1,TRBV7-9,CATHVNTEAFF
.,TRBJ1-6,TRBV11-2,CASSLGWARYNSPLHF
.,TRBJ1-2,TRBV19,CASSIGLQGTDGYTF
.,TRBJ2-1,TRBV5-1,CASSPDPDNEQFF
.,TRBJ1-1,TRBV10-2,CASSRTGNTEAFF
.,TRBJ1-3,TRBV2,CASSASPGNTIYF
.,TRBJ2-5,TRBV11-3,CASSLGSVSGETQYF
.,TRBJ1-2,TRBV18,CASSRGQGEANYGYTF
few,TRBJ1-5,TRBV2,CASSGGGRNQPQHF
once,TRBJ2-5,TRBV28,CASSLGLAGTETQYF
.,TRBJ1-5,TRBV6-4,CASSEGTGGNQPQHF
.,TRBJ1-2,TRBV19,CASSSREIGYTF
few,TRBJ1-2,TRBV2,CASRDNPRGYTF
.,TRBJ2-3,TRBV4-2,CASSWAAASTDTQYF
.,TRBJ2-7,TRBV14,CASSPRLAHTYEQYF
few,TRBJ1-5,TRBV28,CASSLPGARGNQPQHF
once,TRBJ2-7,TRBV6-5,CASSGGPTVYEQYF
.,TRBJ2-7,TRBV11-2,CASSLDPQGVEQYF
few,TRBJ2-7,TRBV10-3,CAISDQGLADEQYF
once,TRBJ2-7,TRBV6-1,CASRESRWDF
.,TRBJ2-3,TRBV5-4,CASSAGTSGSLPGTDTQYF
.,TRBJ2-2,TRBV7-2,CASSSGQTGELFF
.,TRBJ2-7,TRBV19,CASMRTGERAGGGSYEQYF
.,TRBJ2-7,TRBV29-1,CSVETGGREQYF
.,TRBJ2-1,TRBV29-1,CSVEGSSGSLIGSYNEQFF
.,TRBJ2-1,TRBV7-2,CASSPIYPDHEQFF
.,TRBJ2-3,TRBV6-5,CASSYRDYNTDTQYF
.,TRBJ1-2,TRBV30,CAWSGWTRTGQNYGYTF
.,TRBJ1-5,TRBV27,CASSYQRGGGQPQHF
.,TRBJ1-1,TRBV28,CASSLTGGGEAFF
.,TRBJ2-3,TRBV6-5,CASSPQASTDTQYF
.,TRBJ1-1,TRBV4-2,CASSQAGGGRRTEAFF
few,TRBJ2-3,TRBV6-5,CASRGTSDTDTQYF
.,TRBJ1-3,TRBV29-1,CSGRDFGNTIYF
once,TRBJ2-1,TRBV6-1,CASSENHRVNEQFF
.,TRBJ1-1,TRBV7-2,CASSLVADRVAFF
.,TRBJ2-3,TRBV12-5,CASAPSGSPDTQYF
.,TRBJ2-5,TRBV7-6,CASSLLPRVGGGETQYF
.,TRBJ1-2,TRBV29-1,CSVEEDGYTF
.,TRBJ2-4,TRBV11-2,CASSPDRAKNIQYF
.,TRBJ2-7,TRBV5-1,CASSFGSRLDHYEQYF